This T cell receptor beta chain was documented in a study of regulatory T cells in long-lasting Graves disease. Overall study context: Persistent cases took antithyroid drugs over 5 years and stayed TSH receptor antibody positive. Study findings and constraints: Those with persistent disease had in common more public clonotypes (about 3,000) than new patients (more than 900). Under persistent disease, TRBV28, TRBJ1-2 and TRBJ2-5 were used preferentially.

Germline assignment: CDR1 SNHLY and CDR2 FYNNEI. The CDR3 extends over 14 amino acids. The V segment lost 7 bases and the J segment 7 bases; nucleotides outside the gene matches: 9. Remarks on this clonotype: Its antigen is currently unknown.

Specified time point: persistent/refractory GD, antithyroid drugs over 5 years with positive TRAb. With RNA extracted from PBMCs as input, the TCR library was made. The authors built TCR beta libraries using iRepertoire HTBI primers and Arm-PCR of CDR3 regions. TCRdb reanalysed the multiplex PCR reads using MiXCR and keeps one entry per CDR3 protein. This sample has 600,000 to 800,000 distinct CDR3 sequences, with 25% to 35% found just once. Here the sequenced sample was peripheral blood mononuclear cells (PBMCs), taken when the disease was refractory, from a patient treated with antithyroid drugs. The receptor was isolated from a female donor with Graves disease. The rearrangement uses TRBV2 and TRBJ2-1; TRBD2 aligns across 8 bases. The CDR3 DNA follows: TGTGCCAGCACCGCTCACCTAGCGGGTAATGAGCAGTTCTTC. This translates into CASTAHLAGNEQFF. The full variable domain, in which reference TRBV2 and TRBJ2-1 provide the parts outside the CDR3, is EPEVTQTPSHQVTQMGQEVILRCVPISNHLYFYWYRQILGQKVEFLVSFYNNEISEKSEIFDDQFSVERPDGSNFTLKIRSTKLEDSAMYFCASTAHLAGNEQFFGPGTRLTVL.